One T cell receptor beta chain is described in this entry. What antigen it recognizes has not been identified. No quality values exist for individual bases; no much larger clone is one base distant. At one collaborating source in Seattle, patients were enrolled during active infection and were followed longitudinally through the course of disease. Each collaborating institution followed its own protocols to collect whole blood in K2EDTA tubes. For TCRbeta analysis, collaborator samples were shipped as frozen whole blood, as isolated PBMCs, or as DNA extracted from either sample type. The immunoSEQ Assay, a bias-controlled multiplex PCR, was used to amplify TCRbeta CDR3 regions from genomic DNA. As for how the authors treated the data: The number of nucleated cells in each sample was estimated by amplification of reference gene primers within the assay. To quantify the absolute abundance of each unique TCRbeta CDR3 rearrangement, sequence reads were collapsed and filtered. Productive Simpson clonality was computed per sample as the square root of Simpson's diversity index over productive rearrangements. As stored in TCRdb, this immuneACCESS dataset retains in-frame rearrangements with V and J assigned. A fraction of the clones does not appear; measured against another copy, unresolved V genes explain less than half of the discrepancy, and the remainder lacks a known reason. D and trimming come from the DNA, and the V and J calls and clone size come from that table. This sample lists 450,000 or so clones; 89% were detected once. The ten largest clones represent 1.5% to 1.7% of the sample.

These data originate in a study of blood T cell repertoires in COVID-19 (dated by TCRdb to about 2020). For the study in its entirety: Collaborator samples came from the United States, Italy and Spain and covered acute and convalescent phases of COVID-19. The prospective study material was composed of cDNA or gDNA derived from T cells, B-cell-depleted T cells, or PBMCs. Deeply sampled blood TCRbeta repertoires from subjects exposed to, actively infected with, or recovered from COVID-19 were included in the dataset. A freely available public database, intended as a resource for researchers studying the immune response to SARS-CoV-2, is where the repertoires were released. The samples were drawn from two sources: the first 160 participants of the ongoing ImmuneRACE study, and approximately 1,300 subjects contributed by 6 global collaborators. The sample metadata nearly always contained a de-identified subject ID, COVID-19 status, age in years and sex. Where HLA class I and class II types were available, the types were taken from metadata supplied by the sample provider, not from assay-based typing.

Results and caveats for the whole study, not just this receptor: How much clinical and demographic metadata was included differed by source and by participant, and the metadata was provided uncurated.

This clonotype was sampled from a woman in her forties with COVID-19, enrolled during active disease. Sequenced input: peripheral blood.

Read as DNA, the sequence is TGTGCCAGCAGCCCCAGATCTCCTGGTCAGCCCCAGCATTTT. Translated, it reads CASSPRSPGQPQHF. Recombination linked TRBV27 to TRBJ1-5; the D gene remains uncertain. Taken from cysteine to phenylalanine, the CDR3 has 14 residues. Just the 42-base CDR3 DNA is kept, in frame starting at base 1. Between the V and J ends, shortened by 6 bases and 6 bases respectively, the junction contains 15 bases. Per the germline V gene (reference sequence), MNHEY is the CDR1 and SMNVEV is the CDR2.